This is a list of T cell receptor beta chains from one sample in a study of monozygotic twins with inflammatory bowel disease. After re-calling the 5' RACE reads, TCRdb lists one entry per CDR3 protein, DNA absent. The table lists over 200,000 distinct CDR3 sequences. Sequencing was carried out using blood. The source of these receptors is a human donor with ulcerative colitis or Crohn's disease, or a healthy co-twin of an affected twin (not recorded which). The CDR3 runs from the conserved cysteine through the conserved F or W. The order of the fields is V gene, J gene, CDR3 protein.

V: TRBV6-1
J: TRBJ1-2
CDR3: CASSPLGQAGFGYTF

V: TRBV12-3/TRBV12-4
J: TRBJ1-4
CDR3: CASRQTGGREKLFF

V: TRBV7-3
J: TRBJ2-5
CDR3: CASSLNGGTGSQETQYF

V: TRBV5-1
J: TRBJ2-3
CDR3: CASSLGPYTDTQYF

V: TRBV20-1
J: TRBJ1-3
CDR3: CSAPGRGNTIYF

V: TRBV19
J: TRBJ1-1
CDR3: CATGTGSANTEAFF

V: TRBV4-2
J: TRBJ2-1
CDR3: CASSHVSRQSYNEQFF

V: TRBV5-1
J: TRBJ1-1
CDR3: CASSDGGREAFF

V: TRBV29-1
J: TRBJ1-2
CDR3: CSVPETGKGYGYTF

V: TRBV12-3/TRBV12-4
J: TRBJ2-5
CDR3: CASSLRTIQETQYF

V: TRBV24-1
J: TRBJ1-5
CDR3: CATSDSDRGNQPQHF

V: TRBV7-9
J: TRBJ2-7
CDR3: CASQERGEDEQYF

V: TRBV5-1
J: TRBJ1-2
CDR3: CASSRRTKQGAQGGYTF

V: TRBV12-3/TRBV12-4
J: TRBJ2-3
CDR3: CASSFKRDTQYF

V: TRBV10-3
J: TRBJ2-7
CDR3: CAISEEVGNYEQYF

V: TRBV4-1
J: TRBJ1-2
CDR3: CASSPGPGSFGYTF

V: TRBV29-1
J: TRBJ2-2
CDR3: CSVEGSEGTSNTGELFF

V: TRBV5-1
J: TRBJ1-1
CDR3: CASSLEGYGNTEAFF

V: TRBV10-3
J: TRBJ1-4
CDR3: CAIAGHEGKLFF

V: TRBV5-5
J: TRBJ2-2
CDR3: CASSFLSGEAGELFF

V: TRBV5-5
J: TRBJ1-3
CDR3: CASTVPTGGSDTIYF

V: TRBV5-1
J: TRBJ1-5
CDR3: CASSLAGGLGEPQHF

V: TRBV13
J: TRBJ1-2
CDR3: CASSLAGGEGYTF

V: TRBV13
J: TRBJ2-7
CDR3: CASSLQHLGPGGEQYF

V: TRBV18
J: TRBJ1-6
CDR3: CASSPGQFYNSPLHF

V: TRBV20-1
J: TRBJ2-1
CDR3: CSSGPAFYTEQFF

V: TRBV12-3/TRBV12-4
J: TRBJ2-7
CDR3: CASSLLGMGNEQYF

V: TRBV12-5
J: TRBJ1-2
CDR3: CASGPGQGGYGYTF

V: TRBV29-1
J: TRBJ1-2
CDR3: CSVTRTGANYGYTF

V: TRBV20-1
J: TRBJ2-5
CDR3: CSARAYGGSETQYF

V: TRBV6-1
J: TRBJ2-7
CDR3: CASAKLIVYEQYF

V: TRBV5-1
J: TRBJ1-6
CDR3: CASSLGLNSPLHF

V: TRBV7-8
J: TRBJ1-2
CDR3: CASTRNSAYGYTF

V: TRBV20-1
J: TRBJ2-5
CDR3: CSASVDRGQETQYF

V: TRBV7-9
J: TRBJ1-4
CDR3: CASSLDTDEKLFF

V: TRBV5-1
J: TRBJ2-7
CDR3: CASSLKGGDEQYF

V: TRBV7-9
J: TRBJ1-1
CDR3: CASSLVLTVKVTEAFF

V: TRBV5-4
J: TRBJ1-2
CDR3: CASSVFNRAGEDF

V: TRBV19
J: TRBJ2-3
CDR3: CASSIWGRQDTQYF

V: TRBV5-1
J: TRBJ1-1
CDR3: CASTGNGVTEAFF